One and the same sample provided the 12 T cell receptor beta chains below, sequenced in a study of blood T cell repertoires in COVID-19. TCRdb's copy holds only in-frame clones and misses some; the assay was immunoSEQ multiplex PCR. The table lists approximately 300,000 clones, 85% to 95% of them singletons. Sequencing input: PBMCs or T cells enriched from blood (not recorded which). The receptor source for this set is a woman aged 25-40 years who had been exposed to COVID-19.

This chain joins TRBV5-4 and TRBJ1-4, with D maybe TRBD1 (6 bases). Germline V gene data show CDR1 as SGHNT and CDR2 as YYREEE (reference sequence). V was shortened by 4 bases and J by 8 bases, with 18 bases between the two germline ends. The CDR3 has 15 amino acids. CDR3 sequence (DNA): TGTGCCAGCAGCCCTCAGCCCAGGGGAGAAGAAAAACTGTTTTTT. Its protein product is CASSPQPRGEEKLFF.

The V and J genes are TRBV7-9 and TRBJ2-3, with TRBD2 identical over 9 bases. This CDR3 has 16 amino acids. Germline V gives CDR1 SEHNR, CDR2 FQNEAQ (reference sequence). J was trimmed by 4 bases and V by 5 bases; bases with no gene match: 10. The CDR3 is CASSRTRGGRPDTQYF. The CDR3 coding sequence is TGTGCCAGCAGCCGGACGCGGGGGGGCAGACCAGATACGCAGTATTTT.

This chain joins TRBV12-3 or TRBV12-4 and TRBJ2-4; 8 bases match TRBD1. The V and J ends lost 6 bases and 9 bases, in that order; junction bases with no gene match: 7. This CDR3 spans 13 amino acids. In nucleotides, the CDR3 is TGTGCCAGCAGCGCAGGGGGCGCGGGCATTCAGTACTTC. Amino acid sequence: CASSAGGAGIQYF.

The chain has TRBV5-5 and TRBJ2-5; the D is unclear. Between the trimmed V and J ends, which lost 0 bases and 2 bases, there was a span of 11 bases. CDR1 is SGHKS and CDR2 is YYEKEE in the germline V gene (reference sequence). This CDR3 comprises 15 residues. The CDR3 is CASSLEYFFQETQYF. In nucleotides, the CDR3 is TGTGCCAGCAGCTTGGAATACTTCTTTCAAGAGACCCAGTACTTC.

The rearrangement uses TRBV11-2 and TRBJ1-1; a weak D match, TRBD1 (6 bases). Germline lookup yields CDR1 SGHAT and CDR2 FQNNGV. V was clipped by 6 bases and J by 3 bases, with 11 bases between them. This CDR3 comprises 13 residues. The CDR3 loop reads CASRSQGYTEAFF. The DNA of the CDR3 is TGTGCCAGCAGGTCACAGGGATACACTGAAGCTTTCTTT.

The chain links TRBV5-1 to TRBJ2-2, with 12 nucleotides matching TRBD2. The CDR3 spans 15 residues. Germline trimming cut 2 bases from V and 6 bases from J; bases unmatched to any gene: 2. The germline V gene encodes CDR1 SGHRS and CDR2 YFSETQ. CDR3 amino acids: CASSFLAGGPGELFF. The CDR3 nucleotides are TGCGCCAGCAGCTTCCTAGCGGGGGGGCCCGGGGAGCTGTTTTTT.

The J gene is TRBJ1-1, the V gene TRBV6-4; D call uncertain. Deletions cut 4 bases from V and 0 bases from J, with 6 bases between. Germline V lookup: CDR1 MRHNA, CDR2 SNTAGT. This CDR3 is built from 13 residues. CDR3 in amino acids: CASSGQVNTEAFF. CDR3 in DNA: TGTGCCAGCAGTGGGCAGGTGAACACTGAAGCTTTCTTT.

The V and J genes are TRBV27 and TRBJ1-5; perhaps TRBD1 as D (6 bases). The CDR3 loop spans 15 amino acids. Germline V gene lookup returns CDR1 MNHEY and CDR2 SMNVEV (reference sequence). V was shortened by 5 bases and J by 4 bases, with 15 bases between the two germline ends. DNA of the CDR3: TGTGCCAGCAGTCTTACAGCGAGGGGGAATCAGCCCCAGCATTTT. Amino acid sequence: CASSLTARGNQPQHF.

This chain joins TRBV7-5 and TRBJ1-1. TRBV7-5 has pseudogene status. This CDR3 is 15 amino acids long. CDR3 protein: CARSLMRWVDTEAFF. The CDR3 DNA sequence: TGTGCCAGAAGCTTAATGAGGTGGGTAGACACTGAAGCTTTCTTT.

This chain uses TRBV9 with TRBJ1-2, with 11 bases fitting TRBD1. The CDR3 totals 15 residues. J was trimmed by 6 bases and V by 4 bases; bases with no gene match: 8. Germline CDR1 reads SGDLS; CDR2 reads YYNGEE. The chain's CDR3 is CASSLRTGGSDGYTF. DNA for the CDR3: TGTGCCAGCAGCCTCCGGACAGGGGGCAGCGATGGCTACACCTTC.

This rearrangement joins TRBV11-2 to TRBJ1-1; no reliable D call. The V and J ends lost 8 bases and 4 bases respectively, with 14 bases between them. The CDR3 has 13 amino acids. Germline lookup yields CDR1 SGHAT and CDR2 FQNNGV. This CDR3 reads CASSFHLSTEAFF. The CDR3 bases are TGTGCCAGCTCTTTTCACCTATCCACTGAAGCTTTCTTT.

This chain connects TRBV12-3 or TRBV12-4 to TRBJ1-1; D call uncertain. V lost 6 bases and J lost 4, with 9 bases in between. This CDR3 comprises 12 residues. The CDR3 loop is CASSQRITEAFF. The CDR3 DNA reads TGTGCCAGCAGCCAGAGGATCACTGAAGCTTTCTTT.